The source of this T cell receptor (beta chain) is a study of T-cell reconstitution after alpha-beta-depleted transplantation in children. Points from the study as a whole: Several hundred expanded graft clones reportedly supplied alpha-beta T cells about two months after transplant. Newly produced T cells mostly accounted for T-cell counts and diversity one year post-transplant. It was surviving recipient T cells and thymic progenitors that gave some patients high TCRbeta diversity at day 60.

Molecular barcoding with unique molecular identifiers was used for the TCRbeta library. TCRdb ran MiXCR on the PCR reads and lists one entry per CDR3 protein. The sample yields 450,000 to 550,000 distinct CDR3 sequences, roughly 10% seen once. As concerns this clonotype: Its specificity is not known.

The germline V and J ends were trimmed by 6 bases and 3 bases, with 17 bases remaining between them. Germline CDR1 is SGHVS and CDR2 is FNYEAQ. The CDR3 spans 15 residues. The chain links TRBV7-6 to TRBJ1-2; possibly TRBD1 for D (6 bases). The input for sequencing was PBMCs, mostly from graft donor cells, taken 180 days after TCRalphabeta/CD19-depleted stem cell transplant. The receptor's source is a female patient between 2 and 15 years old who had a stem cell transplant for aplastic anemia, so the T cells may come from the graft donor. CDR3 amino acids: CASSLGAEMDYGYTF. The CDR3 nucleotides are TGTGCCAGCAGTTTGGGGGCCGAAATGGACTATGGCTACACCTTC.